The 7 T cell receptor beta chains reported below all come from one sample, sequenced in a study of T cells in Graves' hyperthyroidism and ophthalmopathy (dated by TCRdb to about 2019). The library was obtained by multiplex PCR. Sequencing instrument: Illumina HiSeq 2000. The TCR beta CDR3 regions were amplified from the RNA transcripts. For the first round of RT-PCR on the TCR CDR3, the HTBI primer set was used together with the Qiagen OneStep RT-PCR kit. Using fastp at Q25 and MiXCR, TCRdb reprocessed the public reads and kept productive beta chains. Rows with one shared CDR3 protein collapse into an entry with the most common genes and DNA. The sample yields fewer than 550,000 distinct CDR3 sequences; less than 25% were counted once. Of the sample, around 11% falls within the top ten clones. Sequenced sample: blood. The source is a woman in her thirties with Graves' ophthalmopathy.

Comment on this clonotype: With a much larger clone just one base away, this may be a read error. The V gene is TRBV12-5, the J gene TRBJ1-1; D unclear. The CDR3 extends over 12 amino acids. V lost 7 bases and J 0 bases, leaving 6 bases between the germline ends. Germline V gene sequence: CDR1 LGHNT, CDR2 FRNRAP. CDR3 in amino acids: CASASMNTEAFF. In DNA form, the CDR3 reads TGTGCTAGTGCCAGCATGAACACTGAAGCTTTCTTT.

The chain combines TRBV12-3 or TRBV12-4 with TRBJ1-2, with TRBD1 identical over 10 bases. Trimming at V came to 5 bases and at J to 14 bases, leaving 8 bases not matched to a gene. This CDR3 comprises 12 residues. CDR3 nucleotides: TGTGCCAGCAGTCCACCAGGGACAGGGGTAACCTTC. As protein: CASSPPGTGVTF.

Here the CDR3 reads CASTPRSYEQYF. The CDR3, as DNA: TGTGCCAGCACTCCACGCAGCTACGAGCAGTACTTC. The V and J genes are TRBV6-1 and TRBJ2-7; no firm D call. CDR3 size: 12 residues. The V gene lost 7 bases and the J gene lost 3 bases, with 10 bases spanning the gap. In germline, CDR1 is MNHNS, CDR2 SASEGT.

This rearrangement joins TRBV6-2 or TRBV6-3 to TRBJ2-2; D might be TRBD1 (6 bases). V was trimmed by 7 bases and J by 3 bases, leaving 18 bases between them. This CDR3 region has 16 residues. CDR1 and CDR2 from the germline V gene are MNHEY and SVGEGT. The DNA of the CDR3 is TGTGCCAGCACCCCTCCCGAGGGGGTCGACACCGGGGAGCTGTTTTTT. This gives the protein CASTPPEGVDTGELFF.

The chain combines TRBV19 with TRBJ1-1, with 7 bases identical to TRBD1. Germline loops: CDR1 LNHDA, CDR2 SQIVND (reference sequence). The CDR3 consists of 14 residues. V was clipped by 5 bases and J by 7 bases; unmatched bases: 10. CDR3 sequence: CASSYLGTVGEAFF. The CDR3 region has the DNA TGTGCCAGTAGTTACCTCGGGACAGTCGGTGAAGCTTTCTTT.

The rearrangement links TRBV15 to TRBJ1-5, with TRBD1 as a possible D gene (6 bases). Germline V gene lookup returns CDR1 LNHNV and CDR2 YYDKDF (reference sequence). This CDR3 spans 16 amino acids. Trimming took off 0 bases at V and 5 bases at J, with 14 bases between the two ends. DNA for the CDR3: TGTGCCACCAGCAGAGATCGAGGGGGGGCTTATCAGCCCCAGCATTTT. It codes for CATSRDRGGAYQPQHF.

With respect to this clonotype: At one of its ends the junction is not consistent with the germline gene, which may arise from a read error. The chain couples TRBV7-3 to TRBJ2-2; the D gene is possibly TRBD1 (6 bases). CDR1 SGHTA and CDR2 FQGTGA come from the germline V gene. The CDR3 has 15 amino acids. Written as DNA, the CDR3 is TGTGCCAGCAGCTCCGGGTGGGGACATGACGGGGAACTGTGTTTT. Translated, it gives CASSSGWGHDGELCF.